Listed here are 3 T cell receptor beta chains from one sample, sequenced in a study of cytomegalovirus exposure and HLA in healthy donors. PCR amplification relied on 60 Vbeta primers (plus 13 Jbeta primers). Produced via immunoSEQ multiplex PCR; TCRdb's table is partial and in-frame only. This table holds about 200,000 clones, 70% to 85% found once. Sequenced: PBMCs. All receptors come from a boy between 2 and 15 years old in good health and CMV-seronegative.

The V call is TRBV4-2, the J call TRBJ2-1; 10 nucleotides match TRBD2. Germline V gene lookup returns CDR1 LGHNA and CDR2 YNFKEQ. The CDR3 runs 17 residues. V shed 4 bases, J shed 6 bases, and the junction held 12 bases outside the gene matches. The CDR3 coding sequence is TGTGCCAGCAGCCGGACCCACGGGACTAGCGCCGGCAATGAGCAGTTCTTC. It translates to CASSRTHGTSAGNEQFF.

This sequence joins TRBV7-9 and TRBJ2-1; 8 nucleotides line up with TRBD2. This CDR3 has 18 residues. V dropped 4 bases and J dropped 3; count of bases not matched to a gene: 14. Germline V gene lookup returns CDR1 SEHNR and CDR2 FQNEAQ (reference sequence). The CDR3 loop is CASSSKSLAGPLYNEQFF. CDR3 nucleotides: TGTGCCAGCAGCTCTAAGTCCCTAGCGGGTCCTCTCTACAATGAGCAGTTCTTC.

The V gene is TRBV5-4, the J gene TRBJ2-1; D is uncertain. Trimming removed 1 base at V and 4 bases at J, with 18 bases between. Germline CDR1 and CDR2: SGHNT and YYREEE (reference sequence). The CDR3 length is 17 residues. The CDR3 DNA follows: TGTGCCAGCAGCTTGTTGACACGCACCCCTTTGTACAATGAGCAGTTCTTC. Amino acids: CASSLLTRTPLYNEQFF.